This T cell receptor (beta chain) was identified during a study of cytomegalovirus exposure and HLA in healthy donors (dated by TCRdb to between 2016 and 2019). Turning to the overall study: In an earlier analysis of 450 to 750 of the donors, less than 350 Gb of sequence data and 100 million or so unique TCR beta sequences from about 190 million T cells were reported. An early release covering approximately 600 HLA-typed donors comprised 250 to 350 gigabases of sequencing data and tens of millions of unique TCR sequences. The genetic ancestry cluster associated with self-reported Caucasian donors included roughly four fifths of the approximately 400 genotyped donors. The study was designed to test whether signatures of past pathogen exposure could be identified by cataloging public T cell receptors. The study profiled the T cell repertoires of approximately 700 subjects by immunosequencing and related them to cytomegalovirus serostatus. Besides the first cohort of about 730 subjects, a separate validation cohort made up of 95 to 150 different subjects was used. The study combined high-throughput TCR immunosequencing, statistical association of individual TCRs with disease status, and machine learning to predict cytomegalovirus infection status. To study patterns of TCR occurrence, a later analysis re-analyzed previously published TCR beta repertoires from hundreds of donors and added high-resolution HLA genotyping. The later analysis used no new phenotypic data to find candidate immune exposures, relying instead on TCR beta sequences and their occurrence across donors. An earlier analysis of 450 to 750 of the donors used high-throughput TCR beta sequencing to judge whether each TCR beta V gene segment behaved as functional or pseudogenic. Donor age, sex, ethnicity and CMV serostatus were collected together with the repertoire data. A later genetic analysis used genome-wide SNP genotypes for about three fifths of the 666 donors, treating that subset as a discovery cohort. All discovery cohort repertoires had been generated on a single sequencing platform. Class I and class II HLA loci were covered by the typing at four-digit resolution. The number of typed donors differed by locus: roughly 629-640 for A, B, C, DRB1 and DQB1; 522 for DQA1; 606 for DPA1; and roughly 450 for DPB1. Roughly five DR-DQ haplotypes were handled as single units for association and clustering because linkage in the cohort was strong. Across about 370 genotyped donors of the cohort, an average of about 200,000 unique TCR beta nucleotide sequences per donor were sequenced, and roughly a sixth of those sequences were non-productive.

Library preparation was by the immunoSEQ multiplex PCR assay. The multiplex PCR relied on a mix of 60 forward primers for TCR Vbeta segments and 13 reverse primers for TCR Jbeta segments. The CDR3 region of rearranged TCR beta genes was amplified from genomic DNA by a multiplex PCR assay. On the Illumina HiSeq System, the amplified TCR beta libraries were sequenced as 87-base-pair reads. As for the authors' bioinformatics: A later analysis counted about 80 million unique TCR beta chains across the 666 repertoires, and 10 million to 12 million of these chains were shared by at least two donors. To remove PCR and sequencing errors, raw reads were error-corrected and collapsed into unique sequences using a nearest-neighbor algorithm that merged closely related sequences. V, D and J gene segments were assigned by aligning CDR3 sequences to IMGT reference sequences. For a sequence to be retained, a match of at least six nucleotides was required to both a V gene segment and a J gene segment. Rearrangements were classified as productive when the CDR3 lacked stop codons and remained in frame with V and J, and all other rearrangements were classified as non-productive. Following IMGT convention, CDR3 was defined as the stretch from the second conserved V-encoded cysteine to the conserved J-encoded phenylalanine. The earlier analysis of 500 to 650 of the donors excluded any sequence lacking an unambiguous match to a single V gene segment. An earlier analysis of 587 of the donors classified V segments as functional when productive rearrangements were above 56.7% and as segregating when the standard deviation between donors was above 5%. A statistical classification framework was built to diagnose cytomegalovirus status from the catalog of TCR beta chain sequences. V and J gene assignment, in a later analysis, came from comparing TCR nucleotide sequences with IMGT/GENE-DB human TR gene sequences. The TCRdist pipeline was used in a later analysis to assign CDR3 sequences and most-parsimonious VDJ recombination scenarios. In a later analysis, each TCR beta chain was defined by its CDR3 amino acid sequence together with its V-gene family, and reads without a unique V-gene family were excluded. A later analysis removed roughly 590 highly shared, low-generation-probability nucleotide sequences to deal with suspected cross-contamination and a sequencing artifact. For each public chain, a later analysis derived a clonal expansion index from normalized ranks of inferred template counts within each repertoire. A later analysis computed generation probabilities with a VDJ recombination model fitted to out-of-frame rearrangements, and checked the results against IGoR. In a later analysis, hypergeometric tests were used to score TCR-TCR, TCR-HLA and TCR-CMV co-occurrence, with a repertoire-size bias correction applied to TCR pairs. A later analysis estimated false discovery rates by permuting HLA or CMV assignments 20 times. In a later analysis, co-occurring TCRs were grouped with DBSCAN, and TCRdist sequence similarity was added when clustering was performed within HLA-allele-positive subsets. Repertoires with fewer than 30,000 or more than 120,000 public chains were left out of co-occurrence clustering, as were four to six repertoires with anomalous nucleotide sharing. TCRdb provides this immuneACCESS table in a form limited to in-frame rearrangements. Some clones are lacking; in checked studies, under half of them reflect an unresolved V gene, and why the rest are absent is not known. The V and J calls and the clone size are those of that table, but D and trimming were determined from the DNA. The table for this sample lists tens of thousands of clones; roughly 73% of them were counted only once. The ten biggest clones cover 2% to 2.5% of the sample.

The cohort was made up of roughly 670 healthy bone marrow donors. Cohort members were all nominally healthy when sampled, although unrecorded immune exposures were likely present. The donor tested CMV seronegative and was one of the 352 seronegative cohort members. A peripheral blood sample was collected from each donor, and TCR beta sequencing was performed on peripheral blood mononuclear cells. The Qiagen DNeasy Blood Extraction Kit was used to extract genomic DNA from the blood cell samples. CDR1 and CDR2, per the germline V gene, are SGHRS and YFSETQ. V is clipped by 4 bases and J by 3 bases, and the sequence between their germline boundaries is 16 bases long. Including the terminal cysteine and phenylalanine, the CDR3 comprises 15 residues. Only the CDR3 region is kept as DNA, spanning 45 bases read in frame from base 1. General findings and caveats noted by the study authors: Correlated functional status among segregating V segments might reflect linkage disequilibrium, but an unknown experimental factor could not be ruled out. Roughly uniform sequencing depth across donors was assumed in presence/absence analyses, although this assumption may not hold. The classifier was reported to diagnose cytomegalovirus status with high specificity and sensitivity in both the original cohort and the validation cohort. A later genetic analysis associated a missense DCLRE1C variant with V-gene and J-gene trimming of TCR beta chains, and an independent cohort replicated the association. Most TCR sequences were observed very rarely across donors, whereas some public TCRs were present in many individuals. Some IMGT-functional V segments, including TRBV6-2 and TRBV6-3, could not be distinguished by the 87-base-pair reads and were therefore excluded. According to a later genetic analysis, donors in an Asian-associated ancestry cluster had fewer N-insertions in productive TCRs than the approximately 690-donor mean. Because HLA typing was unavailable for some donors at each locus, only the typed subset was used in association tests. At a false discovery rate of 0.05, a later analysis linked about 17,000 TCR beta sequences to specific HLA alleles. According to a later analysis, parvovirus B19, influenza, CMV and Epstein-Barr virus appeared linked to several top co-occurrence clusters. A group of highly shared sequence variants was considered likely to be a technical artifact of the sequencing pipeline. In a later analysis, most CMV-associated TCR beta chains were found to appear HLA-restricted, with HLA associations seemingly driven largely by CMV exposure. Strong co-occurrence of HLA alleles, especially DR and DQ, made assigning TCR associations to individual alleles difficult. A further reported finding was that TCR beta sequences accurately predicted the HLA-A and HLA-B alleles for most subjects in the first cohort. The only immune exposure information available for the cohort was CMV serostatus. Only TCR beta chains were sequenced in this cohort, and the absence of alpha or paired-chain data limited detectable features. The authors suggested that the approach could potentially be generalized to other disease states and immunological phenotypes. In a later analysis, HLA-associated TCR beta chains were found to be more clonally expanded and to have lower generation probabilities than equally common non-associated chains. A total of 150 or so TCR beta chains were listed by the study as associated with cytomegalovirus. In an earlier analysis of about 600 of the donors, most TCR beta V segments appeared in productive rearrangements about 87% or about 30% of the time, broadly matching IMGT annotations. In a later analysis, TCR association rates were found to vary across HLA loci, with the most associated TCRs seen for DRB1 alleles and the fewest for HLA-C alleles. In vitro tests confirmed that a few of the cytomegalovirus-associated TCR beta chains recognize cytomegalovirus antigens. About 15 rarely observed V segments, including chromosome 9 orphons, were excluded from the earlier analysis of a few hundred of the donors because counts were too low.

Points on this clone: The clone's antigen remains unknown. No base quality information exists; no much larger clone differs at one position.

Input material: PBMCs. The rearranged segments are TRBV5-1 and TRBJ1-1, with TRBD1 perhaps the D gene, on 6 matching bases. This clonotype originated in a man aged 40-49 years in good health and CMV-seronegative. CDR3 sequence: CASSTYPQGDTEAFF. The base sequence is TGCGCCAGCAGCACCTACCCACAGGGAGACACTGAAGCTTTCTTT.